Listed below are T cell receptor beta chains from one sample, sequenced in a study of T cells expressing NK-cell markers. One entry per CDR3 protein, without DNA, is what TCRdb gives after re-calling the 5' RACE reads. The sample holds 200,000 to 300,000 distinct CDR3 sequences. Sequencing input: blood T cells: a sorted CD56 or NKG2C T cell subset, CD4+ or CD8+ T cells, or bulk PBMC T cells (not recorded which). All receptors derive from a woman aged 18-69 years in good health. CDR3s include the opening cysteine and the closing phenylalanine or tryptophan.

cdr3_aa	v_call	j_call
CSVVLDSLNQPQHF	TRBV29-1	TRBJ1-5
CASSLADRAGELFF	TRBV5-1	TRBJ2-2
CASRPGGGNTGELFF	TRBV5-4	TRBJ2-2
CASSADSRQSNQPQHF	TRBV19	TRBJ1-5
CASSLSAAANEQFF	TRBV7-2	TRBJ2-1
CASLLIRGQKPGRPNTGELFF	TRBV19	TRBJ2-2
CASSYSKGTTEAFF	TRBV6-5	TRBJ1-1
CSARDPRGSGHNEQFF	TRBV20-1	TRBJ2-1
CASSLAAPWGYTF	TRBV7-9	TRBJ1-2
CASSPVVAEEGLFF	TRBV7-2	TRBJ1-4
CSARMDTGELFF	TRBV20-1	TRBJ2-2
CASSYPRASLTEAFF	TRBV7-2	TRBJ1-1
CASSPSTSSYEQYF	TRBV18	TRBJ2-7
CASSITGTGLPSDYEQYF	TRBV7-8	TRBJ2-7
CAWSLYSNQPQHF	TRBV30	TRBJ1-5
CASSRGGDSGTEAFF	TRBV7-9	TRBJ1-1
CASSRGQSYEQYF	TRBV14	TRBJ2-7
CASSLVAGGTDTQYF	TRBV7-9	TRBJ2-3
CASSFSGVADTQYF	TRBV7-3	TRBJ2-3
CASSQGISSGGAGDTQYF	TRBV14	TRBJ2-3
CASRFFGGDQETQYF	TRBV5-1	TRBJ2-5
CSASHTDRTSDQPQHF	TRBV20-1	TRBJ1-5
CASSSNRVNSPLHF	TRBV13	TRBJ1-6
CASSRSGVEETQYF	TRBV6-1	TRBJ2-5
CASSPQRDTQYF	TRBV9	TRBJ2-3
CASSLSRGLSQPQHF	TRBV7-2	TRBJ1-5
CSARGSLNSGNTIYF	TRBV20-1	TRBJ1-3
CASSQDRERANEKLFF	TRBV7-2	TRBJ1-4
CASSQDPPSAGADTQYF	TRBV4-3	TRBJ2-3
CASSLLHGSESSYNEQFF	TRBV18	TRBJ2-1
CASSLIPWSTDTQYF	TRBV7-2	TRBJ2-3
CASSFEGGSYNEQFF	TRBV11-3	TRBJ2-1
CASSQDLGQGRSKNIQYF	TRBV4-3	TRBJ2-4
CASSLTEANYGYTF	TRBV5-5	TRBJ1-2
CSALAAGPYDEQYF	TRBV29-1	TRBJ2-7
CASSLFGTSGSSMAGANVLTF	TRBV6-2/TRBV6-3	TRBJ2-6
CASSLLGTGSPYEQYF	TRBV28	TRBJ2-7
CASSLAGRTGANVLTF	TRBV7-9	TRBJ2-6
CASSITSGTGLQPQHF	TRBV6-1	TRBJ1-5
CSAREQGVKDYGNTIYF	TRBV20-1	TRBJ1-3
CASSLDLGDEKLFF	TRBV7-8	TRBJ1-4
CASSPPGVRETQYF	TRBV7-2	TRBJ2-5
CASSFRRGRIGELFF	TRBV27	TRBJ2-2